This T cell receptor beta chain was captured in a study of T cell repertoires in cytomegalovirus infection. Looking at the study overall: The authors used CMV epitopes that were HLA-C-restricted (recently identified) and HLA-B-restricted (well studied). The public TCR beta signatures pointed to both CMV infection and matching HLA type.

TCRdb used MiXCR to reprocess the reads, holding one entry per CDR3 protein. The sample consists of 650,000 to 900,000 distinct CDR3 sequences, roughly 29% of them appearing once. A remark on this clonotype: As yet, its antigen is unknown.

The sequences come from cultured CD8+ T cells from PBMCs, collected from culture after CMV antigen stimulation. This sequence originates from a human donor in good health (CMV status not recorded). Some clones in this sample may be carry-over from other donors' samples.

In DNA form, the CDR3 reads TGTGCCAGCAGCTTAGCCGACAGGGTTGAATCAAATTCACCCCTCCACTTT. As protein: CASSLADRVESNSPLHF. The chain joins TRBV7-9 to TRBJ1-6; 7 bases are shared with TRBD1. CDR1 is SEHNR and CDR2 is FQNEAQ in the germline V gene (reference sequence). The CDR3 is 17 amino acids. V shed 0 bases, J shed 7 bases, and the junction held 9 bases outside the gene matches.